This is a list of T cell receptor beta chains from one sample in a study of Ad26.COV2.S vaccination and SARS-CoV-2 variants. The protocol was immunoSEQ multiplex PCR, while the TCRdb copy is restricted to in-frame clones and leaves out a portion. There are approximately 480,000 clones in the sample; approximately 88% occur only once, and 9.5% to 15% lies in the top ten. The starting material was peripheral blood, obtained in a trial of Ad26.COV2.S vaccine versus placebo. These receptors were obtained from a person between 18 and 65 years old who received the Ad26.COV2.S COVID-19 vaccine or a placebo. The CDR3 runs from the conserved cysteine through the conserved F or W. Fields, in order: clone size, V gene, J gene, D gene, CDR3 protein, CDR3 DNA. The D gene is left open where the match is weak. The listing skips clone size in some rows; elsewhere it reads once, few, many or a size class.

size: once
V: TRBV4-1
J: TRBJ2-2
D: TRBD1
CDR3: CASSQEGNRGNTGELFF
DNA: TGCGCCAGCAGCCAAGAGGGGAACAGGGGGAACACCGGGGAGCTGTTTTTT

size: once
V: TRBV2
J: TRBJ2-7
D: .
CDR3: CAISLVGESDEQYF
DNA: TGTGCCATCTCCCTAGTGGGAGAATCGGACGAGCAGTACTTC

size: .
V: TRBV2
J: TRBJ2-7
D: TRBD2
CDR3: CASRGSGSFHEQYF
DNA: TGTGCCAGCAGGGGTAGCGGGAGTTTCCACGAGCAGTACTTC

size: .
V: TRBV7-2
J: TRBJ2-1
D: .
CDR3: CASSLNVVRSIQFF
DNA: TGTGCCAGCAGCTTGAATGTGGTGAGGTCAATTCAGTTCTTC

size: .
V: TRBV24-1
J: TRBJ2-1
D: TRBD1
CDR3: CATSDRTPGQGAMNEQFF
DNA: TGTGCCACCAGTGATAGGACGCCGGGACAGGGGGCAATGAATGAGCAGTTCTTC

size: .
V: TRBV13
J: TRBJ1-3
D: .
CDR3: CASSIGGPGNTIYF
DNA: TGTGCCAGCAGCATCGGGGGGCCGGGAAACACCATATATTTT

size: .
V: TRBV7-9
J: TRBJ2-7
D: .
CDR3: CASSFGQGTYEQYF
DNA: TGTGCCAGCAGCTTCGGGCAGGGTACCTACGAGCAGTACTTC

size: many
V: TRBV7-8
J: TRBJ2-7
D: .
CDR3: CASSHKVRGEQYF
DNA: TGTGCCAGCAGCCACAAGGTCCGTGGCGAGCAGTACTTC

size: .
V: TRBV7-9
J: TRBJ2-1
D: .
CDR3: CASSLVGVGLDNEQFF
DNA: TGTGCCAGCAGCTTAGTAGGGGTGGGGCTGGACAATGAGCAGTTCTTC

size: .
V: TRBV5-1
J: TRBJ2-7
D: TRBD2
CDR3: CASSPGTSGYEQYF
DNA: TGCGCCAGCAGCCCCGGGACTAGCGGTTACGAGCAGTACTTC

size: few
V: TRBV28
J: TRBJ1-2
D: .
CDR3: CASSNFGYTF
DNA: TGTGCCAGTTCTAATTTTGGCTACACCTTC

size: once
V: TRBV5-1
J: TRBJ2-3
D: TRBD2
CDR3: CASSPSGGGYTDTQYF
DNA: TGCGCCAGCAGCCCTAGCGGGGGGGGATACACAGATACGCAGTATTTT

size: .
V: TRBV7-8
J: TRBJ2-3
D: TRBD2
CDR3: CASSLPGEGSGRGATDTQYF
DNA: TGTGCCAGCAGCTTACCCGGGGAGGGTAGCGGGAGGGGGGCCACAGATACGCAGTATTTT

size: .
V: TRBV7-8
J: TRBJ1-6
D: TRBD1
CDR3: CASSLVGQESSYNSPLHF
DNA: TGTGCCAGCAGCTTAGTCGGACAGGAAAGCTCCTATAATTCACCCCTCCACTTT

size: .
V: TRBV19
J: TRBJ1-5
D: .
CDR3: CASSIGGAGAQHF
DNA: TGTGCCAGTAGTATAGGAGGGGCAGGGGCCCAGCATTTT

size: .
V: TRBV5-6
J: TRBJ1-2
D: .
CDR3: CASSYDRGYTF
DNA: TGTGCCAGCAGCTACGACAGGGGCTACACCTTC

size: .
V: TRBV4-1
J: TRBJ2-2
D: .
CDR3: CASSLRPTVNTGELFF
DNA: TGCGCCAGCAGCCTCAGACCTACAGTCAACACCGGGGAGCTGTTTTTT

size: .
V: TRBV7-2
J: TRBJ1-2
D: .
CDR3: CASRPGQTPGYGYTF
DNA: TGTGCCAGCAGGCCGGGACAAACCCCTGGCTATGGCTACACCTTC

size: .
V: TRBV15
J: TRBJ1-4
D: TRBD1
CDR3: CATSRGGQGNEKLFF
DNA: TGTGCCACCAGCAGGGGGGGACAGGGAAATGAAAAACTGTTTTTT

size: .
V: TRBV7-9
J: TRBJ2-2
D: .
CDR3: CASSASHRENTGELFF
DNA: TGTGCCAGCAGCGCCAGCCACAGGGAGAACACCGGGGAGCTGTTTTTT

size: .
V: TRBV27
J: TRBJ1-1
D: .
CDR3: CASSGGGPNTEAFF
DNA: TGTGCCAGCAGTGGTGGTGGTCCGAACACTGAAGCTTTCTTT

size: .
V: TRBV12-5
J: TRBJ1-1
D: TRBD1
CDR3: CASGPDRVTEAFF
DNA: TGTGCTAGTGGCCCGGACAGGGTAACTGAAGCTTTCTTT

size: .
V: TRBV6-5
J: TRBJ2-1
D: .
CDR3: CASSYSDRNEQFF
DNA: TGTGCCAGCAGTTACTCGGATCGGAATGAGCAGTTCTTC

size: .
V: TRBV7-9
J: TRBJ2-4
D: TRBD1
CDR3: CASSLGQGNIQYF
DNA: TGTGCCAGCAGCCTTGGACAGGGAAACATTCAGTACTTC

size: .
V: TRBV7-2
J: TRBJ2-5
D: .
CDR3: CASSVDGTRGETQYF
DNA: TGTGCCAGCAGCGTCGACGGGACCCGAGGAGAGACCCAGTACTTC

size: once
V: TRBV30
J: TRBJ2-2
D: TRBD2
CDR3: CAWTGRVANTGELFF
DNA: TGTGCCTGGACCGGGAGGGTAGCGAACACCGGGGAGCTGTTTTTT

size: .
V: TRBV9
J: TRBJ1-1
D: .
CDR3: CASSVLGNTEAFF
DNA: TGTGCCAGCAGCGTATTAGGGAATACTGAAGCTTTCTTT

size: .
V: TRBV10-3
J: TRBJ1-2
D: .
CDR3: CAISEMGHRVTF
DNA: TGTGCCATCAGTGAGATGGGACACCGGGTTACCTTC

size: .
V: TRBV29-1
J: TRBJ1-2
D: TRBD1
CDR3: CSVDAGGQVYTF
DNA: TGCAGCGTTGATGCTGGGGGACAGGTCTACACCTTC

size: .
V: TRBV6-2/TRBV6-3
J: TRBJ1-2
D: .
CDR3: CASSLVAIDGYTF
DNA: TGTGCCAGCAGTCTAGTCGCCATCGATGGCTACACCTTC

size: .
V: TRBV4-3
J: TRBJ2-3
D: TRBD2
CDR3: CASSQESSGRYADTQYF
DNA: TGCGCCAGCAGCCAAGAAAGTTCCGGGAGGTACGCAGATACGCAGTATTTT

size: .
V: TRBV24-1
J: TRBJ2-1
D: .
CDR3: CATSTGGRRGEQFF
DNA: TGTGCCACCAGTACCGGGGGGCGTCGAGGTGAGCAGTTCTTC

size: .
V: TRBV27
J: TRBJ1-1
D: .
CDR3: CASSSSVNTEAFF
DNA: TGTGCCAGCAGTTCTTCCGTGAACACTGAAGCTTTCTTT

size: .
V: TRBV28
J: TRBJ1-2
D: .
CDR3: CASSLNRAYGYTF
DNA: TGTGCCAGCAGTTTAAACAGGGCCTATGGCTACACCTTC

size: .
V: TRBV7-2
J: TRBJ2-2
D: .
CDR3: CASSYLGLNTGELFF
DNA: TGTGCCAGCAGCTACCTGGGGCTAAACACCGGGGAGCTGTTTTTT

size: .
V: TRBV5-6
J: TRBJ2-5
D: TRBD2
CDR3: CASSLALGGSLLETQYF
DNA: TGTGCCAGCAGCTTGGCCCTCGGCGGGAGCCTTTTGGAGACCCAGTACTTC

size: .
V: TRBV2
J: TRBJ2-3
D: TRBD2
CDR3: CAIPSGRGNTQYF
DNA: TGTGCCATCCCTAGCGGGAGAGGGAATACGCAGTATTTT

size: once
V: TRBV6-5
J: TRBJ1-5
D: .
CDR3: CASGGRNQPQHF
DNA: TGTGCCAGCGGGGGTCGCAATCAGCCCCAGCATTTT

size: .
V: TRBV25-1
J: TRBJ2-7
D: .
CDR3: CASRGVGSGLNYEQYF
DNA: TGTGCCAGCCGCGGCGTCGGGTCGGGACTCAACTACGAGCAGTACTTC

size: .
V: TRBV28
J: TRBJ2-7
D: TRBD1
CDR3: CASSLRQGDYEQYF
DNA: TGTGCCAGCAGTTTACGCCAGGGGGACTACGAGCAGTACTTC

size: .
V: TRBV15
J: TRBJ2-1
D: TRBD1
CDR3: CATSREGQGGYNEQFF
DNA: TGTGCCACCAGCAGAGAGGGACAGGGGGGGTACAATGAGCAGTTCTTC

size: .
V: TRBV5-6
J: TRBJ2-5
D: .
CDR3: CASSLPGQETQYF
DNA: TGTGCCAGCAGCTTGCCAGGGCAGGAGACCCAGTACTTC